The rows below give T cell receptor beta chains drawn from one sample of a study of cytomegalovirus exposure and HLA in healthy donors. Sequencing was performed with immunoSEQ multiplex PCR; in TCRdb, only in-frame clones are kept and a portion is missing. The data contain fewer than 250,000 clones, under 80% of them seen just once; the ten biggest clones take up 0.22%. Sequenced sample: PBMCs. The receptors derive from a girl aged 2 to 10 in good health and CMV-seronegative. CDR3s include the opening cysteine and the closing phenylalanine or tryptophan. D genes are given only for firm matches. Size is stated for part of the rows, as once, few or many counts, or as a class when the clone is expanded.

clone size	J gene	D gene	V gene	CDR3 DNA	CDR3 protein
-	TRBJ2-3	-	TRBV5-4	TGTGCCAGCAGCTTGACCCGGGACTTGTGGACAGATACGCAGTATTTT	CASSLTRDLWTDTQYF
-	TRBJ2-3	TRBD2	TRBV30	TGTGCCTGGAGTGGGTATTCGGCAGCGGGAGAGGGAGATACGCAGTATTTT	CAWSGYSAAGEGDTQYF
-	TRBJ2-7	-	TRBV6-1	TGTGCCAGCAGTGAAAATATGGGGCCGTTGAGCTCCTACGAGCAGTACTTC	CASSENMGPLSSYEQYF
-	TRBJ1-2	-	TRBV19	TGTGCCAGTAGTATTCGGGAGGTGTATGGCTACACCTTC	CASSIREVYGYTF
-	TRBJ1-3	TRBD1	TRBV6-5	TGTGCCAGCACAGACAGGGGGGGAAACACCATATATTTT	CASTDRGGNTIYF
-	TRBJ2-2	TRBD2	TRBV6-5	TGTGCCAGCAGCCTTACTAGCGGGAGTCCCGGGGAGCTGTTTTTT	CASSLTSGSPGELFF
-	TRBJ1-1	TRBD1	TRBV4-2	TGTGCCAGCAGCCAAGATCCCGGGACAGGTATGAACACTGAAGCTTTCTTT	CASSQDPGTGMNTEAFF
-	TRBJ1-5	-	TRBV5-1	TGCGCCAGCAGCTTGGGGGGGGAGACTAATCAGCCCCAGCATTTT	CASSLGGETNQPQHF
-	TRBJ2-7	TRBD1	TRBV29-1	TGCAGCGTGGGACCACGGGACAGGACCTACGAGCAGTACTTC	CSVGPRDRTYEQYF
few	TRBJ2-5	-	TRBV7-3	TGTGCCAGCAGCTCCGGGCCCGCGGCGGGAGAGACCCAGTACTTC	CASSSGPAAGETQYF
-	TRBJ1-1	-	TRBV30	TGTGCCTGGAGTAACAGGGCCTCTGTGAGGGCTTTCTTT	CAWSNRASVRAFF
-	TRBJ1-1	-	TRBV27	TGTGCCAGCACCTACAGAGATATGAACACTGAAGCTTTCTTT	CASTYRDMNTEAFF
-	TRBJ1-2	-	TRBV10-1	TGCGCCAGCAGTGATGGGCTTCATGGCTACACCTTC	CASSDGLHGYTF
-	TRBJ1-3	TRBD1	TRBV6-1	TGTGCCAGCAGTGAGGCAAGGGGGCGAGGAAACACCATATATTTT	CASSEARGRGNTIYF
-	TRBJ2-7	-	TRBV5-4	TGTGCCAGCAGCTCCTCCCTCGAGCAGTACTTC	CASSSSLEQYF
-	TRBJ1-5	-	TRBV19	TGTGCCAGTAGCCTCCCCTACGGGATTACGTCCCAGCATTTT	CASSLPYGITSQHF
few	TRBJ1-2	TRBD1	TRBV2	TGTGCCAGCAGTGAATTCACAGGGGGGAACTATGGCTACACCTTC	CASSEFTGGNYGYTF
-	TRBJ2-7	-	TRBV27	TGTGCCAGCAGTCCACGCCCGGGGTTGGAGTTCTACGAGCAGTACTTC	CASSPRPGLEFYEQYF
-	TRBJ1-1	TRBD1	TRBV6-5	TGTGCCAGCACCTGGGACAGGGACACTGAAGCTTTCTTT	CASTWDRDTEAFF
-	TRBJ1-2	-	TRBV5-4	TGTGCCAGCAGCTTGGCCGGAGGGAAGGGTAATGGCTACACCTTC	CASSLAGGKGNGYTF
-	TRBJ2-7	TRBD1	TRBV12-5	TGTGCTAGTGGTTTGGACCTCCGGGACAGGGGTAGGGAGCAGTACTTC	CASGLDLRDRGREQYF
once	TRBJ1-5	-	TRBV10-3	TGTGCCATCAGTGATGGAGGGAGGGAGGGTCAGCCCCAGCATTTT	CAISDGGREGQPQHF
-	TRBJ2-7	TRBD2	TRBV7-9	TGTGCCAGCAGCCCCCCCCCGACTAGCACCCAGATATACGAGCAGTACTTC	CASSPPPTSTQIYEQYF
-	TRBJ2-1	-	TRBV7-9	TGTGCCAGCAGCTTAGTTCCTAGCGCCCTGGGTTACGAGCAGTTCTTC	CASSLVPSALGYEQFF
-	TRBJ1-1	TRBD1	TRBV9	TGTGCCAGCAGCTCAGGGGGAATTGAGGCTTTCTTT	CASSSGGIEAFF
few	TRBJ1-1	-	TRBV6-5	TGTGCCAGCAGTTACGCCTACAGGTACACTGAAGCTTTCTTT	CASSYAYRYTEAFF
once	TRBJ2-5	TRBD2	TRBV18	TGTGCCAGCTCACTTATAGCGGGAGTAGAGACCCAGTACTTC	CASSLIAGVETQYF
-	TRBJ2-5	-	TRBV6-1	TGTGCCAGCACCGATGCCAGGGATGGGTGGGAGACCCAGTACTTC	CASTDARDGWETQYF
-	TRBJ1-4	-	TRBV25-1	TGTGCCAGCAGAGGACGGGGAGGGGAAAAACTGTTTTTT	CASRGRGGEKLFF
-	TRBJ1-5	-	TRBV6-1	TGTGCCGGCGGGCAGCACAGTCTCAATCAGCCCCAGCATTTT	CAGGQHSLNQPQHF
-	TRBJ1-2	-	TRBV5-4	TGTGCCAGCAGCTTGGAGGGGGTTGAGGGCTACACCTTC	CASSLEGVEGYTF
few	TRBJ2-1	TRBD2	TRBV5-6	TGTGCCAGCAGCCCGACTAGCGGGAGGTTTAATGAGCAGTTCTTC	CASSPTSGRFNEQFF